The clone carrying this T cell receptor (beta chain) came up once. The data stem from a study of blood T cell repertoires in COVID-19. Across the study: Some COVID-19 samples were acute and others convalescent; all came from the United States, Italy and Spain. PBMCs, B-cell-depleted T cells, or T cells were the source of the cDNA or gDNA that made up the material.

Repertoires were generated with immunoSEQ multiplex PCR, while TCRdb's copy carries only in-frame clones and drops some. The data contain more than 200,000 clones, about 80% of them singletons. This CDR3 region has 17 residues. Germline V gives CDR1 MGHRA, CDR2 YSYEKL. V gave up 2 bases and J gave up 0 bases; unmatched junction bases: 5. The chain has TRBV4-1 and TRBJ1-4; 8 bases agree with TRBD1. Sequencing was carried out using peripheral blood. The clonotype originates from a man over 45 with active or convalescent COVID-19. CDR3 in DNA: TGCGCCAGCAGCCAAAATCCGGGACAGGCAACTAATGAAAAACTGTTTTTT. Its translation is CASSQNPGQATNEKLFF.